This is a list of T cell receptor beta chains from one sample in a study of T cell repertoires in cytomegalovirus infection. These receptors are not linked to any known antigen. MiXCR, run by TCRdb on the reads, gives a single entry per CDR3 protein. The sample lists around 100,000 distinct CDR3 sequences, roughly 41% occurring once. Sample: CD8+ T cells from cultured PBMCs, taken from culture after CMV antigen stimulation. The receptor source for this set is a human donor in good health (CMV status not recorded). Some clones in this sample may be carry-over from other donors' samples. CDR3s include the opening cysteine and the closing phenylalanine or tryptophan. The order of the fields is CDR3 protein, CDR3 DNA, CDR3 length, D gene, J gene, clone size, V gene. D genes are given only for firm matches. Where a row states a size, it is once, few, many or the class of an expanded clone; other rows omit it.

CASSGNRGEGYTF | TGTGCCAGCAGTGGCAACAGGGGTGAAGGCTACACCTTC | 13 | TRBD1 | TRBJ1-2 | NA | TRBV6-6
CASSAGTVSEAFF | TGTGCCAGTAGTGCCGGGACCGTCTCTGAAGCTTTCTTT | 13 | NA | TRBJ1-1 | NA | TRBV19
CASSIGGSGYGYTF | TGTGCCAGTAGTATTGGGGGAAGCGGCTATGGCTACACCTTC | 14 | NA | TRBJ1-2 | NA | TRBV19
CASRPGTSGDNEQFF | TGTGCCAGCAGGCCCGGGACTAGCGGGGACAATGAGCAGTTCTTC | 15 | TRBD2 | TRBJ2-1 | NA | TRBV2
CASSPVGGEQYF | TGTGCCAGCAGCCCCGTCGGGGGGGAGCAGTACTTC | 12 | TRBD2 | TRBJ2-7 | NA | TRBV7-9
CASSGVDPPANNEQFF | TGTGCCAGCAGTGGCGTAGACCCGCCGGCCAACAATGAGCAGTTCTTC | 16 | NA | TRBJ2-1 | few | TRBV2
CASSPEGVTGLNEQYF | TGTGCCAGCAGTCCGGAAGGGGTGACAGGTCTTAACGAGCAGTACTTC | 16 | NA | TRBJ2-7 | many | TRBV2
CASTLIGGHSYEQYF | TGTGCCAGCACCCTCATAGGGGGGCATTCCTACGAGCAGTACTTC | 15 | NA | TRBJ2-7 | few | TRBV2
CASSRSGRGISYEQYF | TGTGCCAGCAGCCGATCGGGACGGGGGATCTCCTACGAGCAGTACTTC | 16 | NA | TRBJ2-7 | NA | TRBV7-9
CASSEGQLSWVTEAFF | TGTGCCAGCAGTGAAGGACAGCTGAGTTGGGTCACTGAAGCTTTCTTT | 16 | NA | TRBJ1-1 | NA | TRBV2
CSVEKGDEKLFF | TGCAGCGTTGAAAAAGGGGATGAAAAACTGTTTTTT | 12 | NA | TRBJ1-4 | many | TRBV29-1
CASSVFKEEETQYF | TGTGCCAGCAGTGTTTTTAAGGAGGAGGAGACCCAGTACTTC | 14 | NA | TRBJ2-5 | NA | TRBV6-1
CASSYFGGSTDTQYF | TGTGCCAGCAGCTATTTTGGCGGCAGCACAGATACGCAGTATTTT | 15 | NA | TRBJ2-3 | NA | TRBV5-4
CSARDLGRGNTGELFF | TGCAGTGCTAGAGATCTTGGTCGGGGTAACACCGGGGAGCTGTTTTTT | 16 | NA | TRBJ2-2 | few | TRBV20-1
CASSPMGETGYGYTF | TGTGCCAGCAGTCCCATGGGGGAGACTGGCTATGGCTACACCTTC | 15 | NA | TRBJ1-2 | NA | TRBV2
CASSSTGGMNTEAFF | TGTGCCAGCAGCTCAACAGGGGGGATGAACACTGAAGCTTTCTTT | 15 | TRBD1 | TRBJ1-1 | NA | TRBV7-3
CASSVTDPVTEAFF | TGTGCCAGCAGTGTGACTGACCCGGTCACTGAAGCTTTCTTT | 14 | NA | TRBJ1-1 | NA | TRBV27
CASSPGTGWSNQPQHF | TGCGCCAGCAGCCCCGGGACAGGGTGGAGCAATCAGCCCCAGCATTTT | 16 | TRBD1 | TRBJ1-5 | many | TRBV5-1
CAWSDGGHYSGANVLTF | TGTGCCTGGAGCGACGGGGGGCACTACTCTGGGGCCAACGTCCTGACTTTC | 17 | NA | TRBJ2-6 | NA | TRBV30
CASSLLAGAAYEQYF | TGTGCCAGCAGCCTTCTAGCGGGGGCCGCCTACGAGCAGTACTTC | 15 | TRBD2 | TRBJ2-7 | NA | TRBV28
CASSLDAPEQYF | TGTGCCAGCAGCTTAGACGCCCCAGAGCAGTACTTC | 12 | NA | TRBJ2-7 | NA | TRBV7-9
CASSFRGLGYGYTF | TGTGCCAGCAGTTTCAGGGGGCTTGGCTATGGCTACACCTTC | 14 | TRBD1 | TRBJ1-2 | NA | TRBV28
CASIHREETNTEAFF | TGTGCCAGCATCCACAGGGAAGAAACGAACACTGAAGCTTTCTTT | 15 | NA | TRBJ1-1 | many | TRBV6-2/TRBV6-3
CASSWAGPRNEQFF | TGTGCCAGCAGTTGGGCGGGACCTCGCAATGAGCAGTTCTTC | 14 | NA | TRBJ2-1 | many | TRBV12-3/TRBV12-4
CASSSGAGDYEQYF | TGCGCCAGCAGCTCCGGCGCAGGGGACTACGAGCAGTACTTC | 14 | NA | TRBJ2-7 | once | TRBV5-1
CASSQDLVGTEAFF | TGCGCCAGCAGCCAAGATTTGGTGGGCACTGAAGCTTTCTTT | 14 | NA | TRBJ1-1 | NA | TRBV4-1
CASHSDQGTSGANVLTF | TGTGCCAGCCATTCGGACCAGGGGACATCCGGGGCCAACGTCCTGACTTTC | 17 | NA | TRBJ2-6 | many | TRBV28
CASSEYLAYEQYF | TGTGCCAGCAGTGAATACTTGGCCTACGAGCAGTACTTC | 13 | NA | TRBJ2-7 | NA | TRBV6-1
CSARRADRYSNQPQHF | TGCAGTGCTAGAAGAGCGGACAGATATAGCAATCAGCCCCAGCATTTT | 16 | NA | TRBJ1-5 | NA | TRBV20-1
CAIGDGYSNQPQHF | TGTGCCATTGGCGACGGATATAGCAATCAGCCCCAGCATTTT | 14 | NA | TRBJ1-5 | many | TRBV19
CASSIGQGANQPQHF | TGTGCCAGCAGTATCGGACAGGGGGCAAATCAGCCCCAGCATTTT | 15 | TRBD1 | TRBJ1-5 | few | TRBV27
CASSFGGNSNQPQHF | TGTGCCAGCAGTTTTGGGGGGAATAGCAATCAGCCCCAGCATTTT | 15 | NA | TRBJ1-5 | once | TRBV12-3/TRBV12-4
CASSVVSGGASNEQFF | TGTGCCAGCAGCGTAGTAAGCGGGGGGGCCTCCAATGAGCAGTTCTTC | 16 | TRBD2 | TRBJ2-1 | NA | TRBV7-9
CASSLLQGAEDTQYF | TGTGCCAGCAGCTTACTACAGGGGGCGGAAGATACGCAGTATTTT | 15 | TRBD1 | TRBJ2-3 | many | TRBV7-9
CASSLAGRNIQYF | TGTGCCAGCAGCTTGGCGGGAAGAAACATTCAGTACTTC | 13 | NA | TRBJ2-4 | few | TRBV5-6
CASGRGTEAFF | TGTGCCAGCGGACGGGGGACTGAAGCTTTCTTT | 11 | NA | TRBJ1-1 | NA | TRBV9
CASSYSRLGMNTEAFF | TGTGCCAGCAGTTACTCGAGACTGGGGATGAACACTGAAGCTTTCTTT | 16 | NA | TRBJ1-1 | few | TRBV6-5
CASSQEVGLPSTDTQYF | TGTGCCAGCAGCCAGGAGGTAGGACTTCCTAGCACAGATACGCAGTATTTT | 17 | NA | TRBJ2-3 | NA | TRBV4-1